This T cell receptor beta chain was observed in a study of T cell responses to AZD1222 COVID-19 vaccine. Profiling relied on immunoSEQ multiplex PCR, and the TCRdb table lists in-frame clones only, not all of them. The sample yields 75,000 to 100,000 clones, about 86% seen once. The CDR3 sequence is 14 residues long. Trimming took 3 bases from V and 5 from J; bases not matched to a gene: 6. Germline loops: CDR1 SGHVS, CDR2 FQNEAQ. Findings of the study overall: Spike was spanned by vaccine-associated CD4 TCRs, which were dominant at 160-218 and 743-854. Repertoire sampling occurred only after the peak T cell response. Clonal diversity may have been underestimated, and the donors were mostly white British, with more females than males. Reportedly, nearly half of unique spike TCRs recognized epitopes outside B.1.351/B.1.1.7 mutations.

Concerning this clone: Its cognate antigen is unknown.

The rearrangement joins TRBV7-8 to TRBJ2-5; TRBD1 matches at 7 bases. The sequencing used peripheral blood, collected on day 0 of AZD1222 vaccination. This receptor was identified in an adult in good health. This CDR3 is CASSFRGLGETQYF. The CDR3 region has the DNA TGTGCCAGCAGCTTCAGGGGGTTGGGTGAGACCCAGTACTTC.